What follows are 27 T cell receptor beta chains derived from one specimen sequenced in a study of cytomegalovirus exposure and HLA in healthy donors. Primers: 60 Vbeta forward and 13 Jbeta reverse. This table comes from immunoSEQ multiplex PCR, and its TCRdb copy is limited to in-frame clones, with some not included. The sample lists under 200,000 clones; approximately 80% were seen once. Sequencing was performed on PBMCs. All receptors derive from a woman between 18 and 30 years old in good health and CMV-seronegative.

This rearrangement joins TRBV7-8 to TRBJ2-1, with 13 nucleotides matching TRBD2. This CDR3 has 18 residues. Unmatched junction bases numbered 11, after V lost 5 bases and J lost 4 bases. Germline CDR1 and CDR2: SGHVS and FQNEAQ. CDR3 coding DNA: TGTGCCAGCAGCCCGACCTACGGGACTAGCGGGGTTTACAATGAGCAGTTCTTC. It translates to CASSPTYGTSGVYNEQFF.

The rearrangement links TRBV30 to TRBJ2-1, with D maybe TRBD2 (6 bases). The V gene's germline CDR1 is GTSNPN and CDR2 SVGIG (reference sequence). V gave up 0 bases and J gave up 4 bases, with 7 bases separating them. This CDR3 is built from 13 residues. CDR3 sequence reads: CAWSVGLYNEQFF. In nucleotides, the CDR3 is TGTGCCTGGAGTGTGGGACTGTACAATGAGCAGTTCTTC.

This chain joins TRBV19 and TRBJ2-5; 10 nucleotides line up with TRBD1. This CDR3 spans 15 amino acids. With V trimmed by 7 bases and J by 5 bases, 10 bases remained unmatched. Germline V CDR1 and CDR2: LNHDA, SQIVND (reference sequence). CDR3 DNA: TGTGCCAGTATGCTCCGGGACAGGGGAGGGGAGACCCAGTACTTC. It translates to CASMLRDRGGETQYF.

V is TRBV27 and J is TRBJ1-5; TRBD1 agrees at 8 bases. The length of the CDR3 is 14 residues. Germline V gene sequence: CDR1 MNHEY, CDR2 SMNVEV (reference sequence). With 8 bases clipped from V and 5 bases from J, the junction kept 8 bases outside the gene matches. The CDR3 here is CASQGAGGHQPQHF. The CDR3 DNA reads TGTGCCAGCCAAGGGGCAGGGGGCCATCAGCCCCAGCATTTT.

V gene TRBV27 combines with J gene TRBJ2-2; 11 bases fit TRBD1. The CDR3 consists of 14 residues. V trimming: 8 bases; J trimming: 5 bases; junction bases outside the gene matches: 4. Germline V gives CDR1 MNHEY, CDR2 SMNVEV (reference sequence). CDR3 coding DNA: TGTGCCAGCCGGGACAGGGGGGATACCGGGGAGCTGTTTTTT. It translates to CASRDRGDTGELFF.

The chain links TRBV5-6 to TRBJ2-3, with 7 bases identical to TRBD2. The CDR3 has 14 amino acids. Germline V gives CDR1 SGHDT, CDR2 YYEEEE. J lost 0 bases, V lost 4 bases, and 2 bases had no gene match. CDR3 loop: CASSTTSSTDTQYF. CDR3 DNA: TGTGCCAGCAGCACGACTAGCAGCACAGATACGCAGTATTTT.

The genes are TRBV28 and TRBJ2-3; TRBD2 matches 7 bases. Germline CDR1 MDHEN, CDR2 SYDVKM. The CDR3 consists of 15 residues. Trimming at V came to 6 bases and at J to 6 bases, leaving 12 bases not matched to a gene. CDR3 protein: CASSSPKREVDTQYF. The CDR3, as DNA: TGTGCCAGCAGCTCCCCTAAACGGGAGGTGGATACGCAGTATTTT.

The chain has TRBV2 and TRBJ2-6; TRBD2 agrees at 10 bases. The CDR3 totals 20 residues. Germline CDR1 SNHLY, CDR2 FYNNEI. Trimming took 7 bases from V and 2 from J; bases not matched to a gene: 17. CDR3 DNA sequence: TGTGCCAGCATGGACTCGACCTCTCTAGCGGGAGAGGCTGGGGCCAACGTCCTGACTTTC. This translates into CASMDSTSLAGEAGANVLTF.

The chain is built from TRBV30 and TRBJ1-1; unclear D gene. V lost 4 bases, J lost 1 base, and 10 bases lay in between. Germline CDR1 is GTSNPN and CDR2 is SVGIG (reference sequence). The CDR3 runs to 13 residues. Here the CDR3 reads CAWTSQENTEAFF. Here the CDR3 DNA reads TGTGCCTGGACATCACAAGAGAACACTGAAGCTTTCTTT.

The J gene is TRBJ1-1, the V gene TRBV2; D is unclear. Germline V CDR1 and CDR2: SNHLY, FYNNEI. V lost 6 bases and J lost 1, with 9 bases in between. The CDR3 runs to 13 residues. The CDR3 region has the DNA TGTGCCAGCAGGTGGAGTGCGAACACTGAAGCTTTCTTT. It translates to CASRWSANTEAFF.

In this sample, this clone turned up many times. This chain connects TRBV5-1 to TRBJ1-5; D ambiguous. The CDR3 length is 15 residues. V lost 0 bases and J lost 0, with 7 bases in between. CDR1 and CDR2 (germline): SGHRS, YFSETQ. CDR3 nucleotide sequence: TGCGCCAGCAGCTTGGACAGTTATAGCAATCAGCCCCAGCATTTT. Amino acids: CASSLDSYSNQPQHF.

Comments on this clone: This CDR3 is also generated by other DNA sequences in the sample. The V call is TRBV7-2, the J call TRBJ2-5; 7 nucleotides agree with TRBD1. The germline V gene encodes CDR1 SGHTA and CDR2 FQGNSA. The CDR3 is 14 residues long. J lost 2 bases, V lost 0 bases, and 0 bases had no gene match. The CDR3 sequence is CASSLARGQETQYF. The CDR3 DNA reads TGTGCCAGCAGCTTAGCCAGGGGGCAAGAGACCCAGTACTTC.

The chain combines TRBV11-2 with TRBJ1-4; TRBD1 is a possible D gene (6 bases). The CDR3 extends over 15 amino acids. The V and J ends lost 4 bases and 10 bases respectively, with 19 bases between them. Germline V gives CDR1 SGHAT, CDR2 FQNNGV. The CDR3 sequence is CASSSLQGSEVKLFF. CDR3 in DNA: TGTGCCAGCAGCTCATTACAGGGTAGCGAGGTAAAACTGTTTTTT. Based on the CDR3 plus reference TRBV11-2 and TRBJ1-4, the full variable domain is EAGVAQSPRYKIIEKRQSVAFWCNPISGHATLYWYQQILGQGPKLLIQFQNNGVVDDSQLPKDRFSAERLKGVDSTLKIQPAKLEDSAVYLCASSSLQGSEVKLFFGSGTQLSVL.

This chain joins TRBV21-1 and TRBJ2-7; the table assigns TRBD2, which was not confirmed against the DNA. TRBV21-1 is reported as a pseudogene. The CDR3 loop spans 19 amino acids. The chain's CDR3 is CASSSLPKAGGLSSYGQYV. The CDR3 DNA reads TGTGCCAGCAGCTCCTTACCCAAAGCGGGAGGGCTGAGCTCCTACGGGCAGTACGTC.

Notes on this clone: The same CDR3 arises from other DNA sequences in this sample as well. The chain's CDR3 is CASSNHPSGVDTQYF. Written as DNA, the CDR3 is TGTGCCAGCAGTAACCACCCTTCGGGGGTAGATACGCAGTATTTT. The V gene is TRBV6-5, the J gene TRBJ2-3; the D gene is possibly TRBD2 (6 bases). Germline CDR1 and CDR2: MNHEY and SVGAGI. This CDR3 comprises 15 residues. With 5 bases removed from V and 5 bases from J, the gap between germline ends came to 17 bases.

CDR3 bases: TGTGCCAGCTCACCACTCAGGGGATCTAGCACAGATACGCAGTATTTT. This codes for CASSPLRGSSTDTQYF. This chain links TRBV18 with TRBJ2-3; D might be TRBD1 (6 bases). The CDR3 has 16 amino acids. Germline V gene sequence: CDR1 KGHSH, CDR2 LQKENI. The germline V and J ends were trimmed by 1 base and 0 bases, with 11 bases remaining between them.

The chain employs TRBV5-1 and TRBJ2-5; no definite D call. V lost 2 bases and J lost 4, with 15 bases in between. Germline V gives CDR1 SGHRS, CDR2 YFSETQ. CDR3 length equals 15 residues. CDR3 sequence: CASSLSSAFAETQYF. CDR3 nucleotide sequence: TGCGCCAGCAGCTTAAGTTCAGCGTTTGCAGAGACCCAGTACTTC.

This clone was found once. This chain joins TRBV9 and TRBJ2-1; D is unresolved. In germline, CDR1 is SGDLS, CDR2 YYNGEE. This CDR3 contains 14 residues. V lost 1 base, J lost 5 bases, and 10 bases lay in between. The CDR3 DNA sequence: TGTGCCAGCAGCGTAAATTTTGCGGACAATGAGCAGTTCTTC. It yields the protein CASSVNFADNEQFF.

This CDR3 is CASSVGRRAHEQFF. For the CDR3, the DNA is TGTGCCAGCAGCGTAGGGCGGAGGGCTCATGAGCAGTTCTTC. The J gene is TRBJ2-1, the V gene TRBV9, with a possible D match to TRBD2 (6 bases). Trimming shortened V by 0 bases and J by 8 bases, and 12 bases separated the two germline ends. The V gene's germline CDR1 is SGDLS and CDR2 YYNGEE. CDR3 length: 14 amino acids.

This chain joins TRBV5-4 and TRBJ2-1; D perhaps matches TRBD2 (7 bases). Germline V lookup: CDR1 SGHNT, CDR2 YYREEE (reference sequence). There are 13 residues in the CDR3. Trimming cost V 5 bases and J 4 bases, with 10 bases left between them. The CDR3 spells CASRKGGYNEQFF. The CDR3 coding sequence is TGTGCCAGCAGGAAGGGGGGGTACAATGAGCAGTTCTTC.

This clone was seen more than once but under ten times. V and J are TRBV4-3 and TRBJ2-1, with 10 positions matching TRBD2. CDR1 LGHNA and CDR2 YSLEER come from the germline V gene. The CDR3 runs 16 residues. Trimming took 4 bases from V and 7 from J; bases not matched to a gene: 10. DNA for the CDR3: TGCGCCAGCAGCCGAGGAGCGGGAGGGGAACTTAATGAGCAGTTCTTC. It encodes CASSRGAGGELNEQFF.

The rearrangement uses TRBV15 and TRBJ1-3; the D is unclear. The CDR3 runs 16 residues. V was cut by 0 bases and J by 3 bases, with 12 bases left in between. CDR1 LNHNV and CDR2 YYDKDF come from the germline V gene (reference sequence). In nucleotides, the CDR3 is TGTGCCACCAGCAGAGATCGAACATCAAATGGAAACACCATATATTTT. This translates into CATSRDRTSNGNTIYF.

The gene calls are TRBV28 and TRBJ1-1; TRBD1 aligns across 7 bases. CDR1 is MDHEN and CDR2 is SYDVKM in the germline V gene. J was trimmed by 3 bases and V by 5 bases; bases with no gene match: 6. This CDR3 comprises 14 residues. CDR3 nucleotides: TGTGCCAGCAGTCCTACAGGGGCGTACACTGAAGCTTTCTTT. It codes for CASSPTGAYTEAFF.

In this sample, this clone turned up once. This chain uses TRBV30 with TRBJ2-7; D uncertain. There are 12 residues in the CDR3. Germline lookup yields CDR1 GTSNPN and CDR2 SVGIG (reference sequence). Trimming shortened V by 1 base and J by 4 bases, and 8 bases separated the two germline ends. The CDR3 DNA reads TGTGCCTGGAGTGGTCCCCCTTACGAGCAGTACTTC. It translates to CAWSGPPYEQYF.

The chain's CDR3 is CASSLGTPGLAGKQFF. The CDR3 DNA follows: TGTGCCAGCAGTCTGGGGACGCCGGGACTAGCGGGAAAGCAGTTCTTC. The rearrangement links TRBV28 to TRBJ2-1; 13 bases are shared with TRBD2. Germline V gene data show CDR1 as MDHEN and CDR2 as SYDVKM. V shed 5 bases, J shed 11 bases, and the junction held 12 bases outside the gene matches. CDR3 length: 16 residues.

The rearrangement joins TRBV19 to TRBJ2-1; TRBD1 aligns across 11 bases. Trimming removed 4 bases from V and 4 bases from J; junction bases left unmatched: 6. The CDR3 runs 16 residues. Germline V lookup: CDR1 LNHDA, CDR2 SQIVND (reference sequence). CDR3 in DNA: TGTGCCAGTAGTACGAGGACAGGGGGCGGTTACAATGAGCAGTTCTTC. Its protein is CASSTRTGGGYNEQFF.

CDR3 in DNA: TGCGCCAGCAGCCTCACTACACCCCGAAATGAGCAGTTCTTC. Translated: CASSLTTPRNEQFF. V is TRBV5-1 and J is TRBJ2-1; D gene uncertain. CDR1 and CDR2 from the germline V gene are SGHRS and YFSETQ. Trimming took off 4 bases at V and 7 bases at J, with 15 bases between the two ends. The CDR3 runs 14 residues.